Each of the 23 T cell receptor beta chains below was sequenced from the same sample in a study of CD8 T cells in ankylosing spondylitis. TCRdb independently ran MiXCR on the 5' RACE reads; one entry per CDR3 protein. The sample has 150,000 to 200,000 distinct CDR3 sequences, roughly 34% seen once; the top ten hold 6%. Specimen: synovial fluid, either unsorted or a sorted T cell fraction (not recorded which). The receptors were sampled from a male donor with ankylosing spondylitis.

In its sample, this clonotype was seen a few times. V is TRBV2 and J is TRBJ1-1, with D maybe TRBD1 (6 bases). Germline V lookup: CDR1 SNHLY, CDR2 FYNNEI. V lost 6 bases to trimming and J lost 1 base, with 6 bases between them. This CDR3 has 12 amino acids. CDR3: CASRGQNTEAFF. The CDR3, as DNA: TGTGCCAGCAGGGGACAGAACACTGAAGCTTTCTTT.

The V and J genes are TRBV30 and TRBJ1-6; no firm D call. The CDR3 sequence is 12 residues long. V lost 3 bases and J 8 bases, leaving 8 bases between the germline ends. The germline V gene encodes CDR1 GTSNPN and CDR2 SVGIG (reference sequence). CDR3 bases: TGTGCCTGGAGCCCTTCCGATTCACCCCTCCACTTT. Amino acid sequence: CAWSPSDSPLHF.

This clonotype was picked up a small number of times. CDR3 residues: CSARDPTRVGAYNEQFF. The CDR3 DNA is TGCAGTGCTAGAGATCCCACGAGGGTAGGGGCCTACAATGAGCAGTTCTTC. The gene calls are TRBV20-1 and TRBJ2-1, with D perhaps TRBD1 or TRBD2 (5 bases each). The germline V gene encodes CDR1 DFQATT and CDR2 SNEGSKA (reference sequence). The CDR3 is 17 residues long. Trimming removed 0 bases at V and 2 bases at J, with 17 bases between.

There are many counts of this clonotype. The chain is built from TRBV21-1 and TRBJ2-7. TRBV21-1 is marked as a pseudogene. The CDR3 is 11 amino acids. The CDR3 sequence is CASSKEGEQYF. Here the CDR3 DNA reads TGTGCCAGCAGCAAAGAGGGCGAGCAGTACTTC.

This clonotype came up a few times. This rearrangement joins TRBV4-2 to TRBJ1-2; D remains ambiguous. V was clipped by 0 bases and J by 4 bases, with 15 bases between them. CDR1 is LGHNA and CDR2 is YNFKEQ in the germline V gene. This CDR3 has 16 amino acids. In DNA form, the CDR3 reads TGTGCCAGCAGCCAAGATTGGACTCAAAAGGGCTATGGCTACACCTTC. It codes for CASSQDWTQKGYGYTF.

This clonotype showed up many times. J is TRBJ2-2 and V is TRBV11-2; D perhaps matches TRBD2 (5 bases). Germline values: CDR1 SGHAT, CDR2 FQNNGV. The CDR3 runs 15 residues. V was clipped by 5 bases and J by 5 bases, with 15 bases between them. CDR3 coding DNA: TGTGCCAGCAGCCCGGCCCGCGGGCTGACCGGGGAGCTGTTTTTT. It codes for CASSPARGLTGELFF.

This clonotype was observed a few times. The CDR3 coding sequence is TGTGCCAGCAGCGCCCAGGGGACAGATACGCAGTATTTT. Protein product: CASSAQGTDTQYF. The chain uses TRBV7-2 and TRBJ2-3; perhaps TRBD1 as D (6 bases). Germline loops: CDR1 SGHTA, CDR2 FQGNSA. Trimming took 5 bases from V and 3 from J, leaving 9 bases between them. This CDR3 is built from 13 residues.

The chain links TRBV7-2 to TRBJ2-3, with D possibly being TRBD1 or TRBD2 (5 bases each). The CDR3 length is 14 residues. V lost 3 bases to trimming and J lost 0 bases, with 7 bases between them. Germline CDR1 and CDR2: SGHTA and FQGNSA. CDR3 in DNA: TGTGCCAGCAGCTTGGGGGTTAGCACAGATACGCAGTATTTT. Translation: CASSLGVSTDTQYF.

The rearrangement uses TRBV28 and TRBJ1-1; possible D gene TRBD1, 5 bases. The CDR3 contains 13 residues. CDR1 is MDHEN, CDR2 SYDVKM, per germline. Between the trimmed V and J ends, which lost 1 base and 6 bases, there was a span of 9 bases. The CDR3 loop reads CASSLSGGPEAFF. CDR3 sequence (DNA): TGTGCCAGCAGTTTATCTGGGGGTCCTGAAGCTTTCTTT.

This clonotype occurred many times. The chain recombines TRBV28 with TRBJ2-7; D possibly matches TRBD1 or TRBD2 (5 bases each). There are 13 residues in the CDR3. The ends were cut back, 3 bases at V and 6 bases at J, with 12 bases in the middle. The germline CDR1 and CDR2 sequences are MDHEN and SYDVKM. CDR3 loop: CASSLVGVPEQYF. The CDR3 coding sequence is TGTGCCAGCAGTTTGGTGGGGGTACCCGAGCAGTACTTC.

In this sample, this clonotype turned up a few times. The gene calls are TRBV20-1 and TRBJ1-2, with D possibly TRBD1 on 6 matching bases. Trimming stripped 3 bases from V and 4 bases from J, with 12 bases between. The CDR3 length is 13 residues. Germline CDR1 and CDR2: DFQATT and SNEGSKA (reference sequence). The chain's CDR3 is CSARAGGPYGYTF. In DNA form, the CDR3 reads TGCAGTGCTAGGGCCGGGGGGCCCTATGGCTACACCTTC.

The chain links TRBV10-3 to TRBJ2-7, with a weak D call TRBD2 (6 bases). The V and J ends lost 2 bases and 1 base respectively, with 12 bases between them. Germline loops: CDR1 ENHRY, CDR2 SYGVKD. CDR3 length equals 15 residues. The CDR3, as DNA: TGTGCCATCAGTGAGCCGGGGGTCAGTTCCTACGAGCAGTACTTC. This sequence encodes CAISEPGVSSYEQYF.

At least ten counts were recorded for this clonotype. The rearrangement joins TRBV12-3 or TRBV12-4 to TRBJ2-7, with D perhaps matching TRBD2 (7 bases). CDR3 length: 11 amino acids. V lost 3 bases, J lost 9 bases, and 9 bases lay in between. For the CDR3, the DNA is TGTGCCAGCAGTTTGGGGGGGCTGCAGTACTTC. It specifies CASSLGGLQYF.

In this sample, this clonotype turned up many times. This chain joins TRBV5-1 and TRBJ2-3; 12 bases are shared with TRBD1. The V gene's germline CDR1 is SGHRS and CDR2 YFSETQ. The CDR3 is made up of 16 amino acids. The V segment lost 7 bases and the J segment 8 bases; nucleotides outside the gene matches: 14. CDR3 sequence (DNA): TGCGCCAGCTCGGGGGGACAGGGGGCCTTCCTAGGTACGCAGTATTTT. Protein product: CASSGGQGAFLGTQYF.

This clonotype occurred a few times. The chain joins TRBV30 to TRBJ2-1; D not resolved. V lost 4 bases and J 7 bases, leaving 8 bases between the germline ends. Germline V gene lookup returns CDR1 GTSNPN and CDR2 SVGIG (reference sequence). The CDR3 is 11 residues long. For the CDR3, the DNA is TGTGCCTGGACCCTACAAAATGAGCAGTTCTTC. Translated: CAWTLQNEQFF.

The V call is TRBV27, the J call TRBJ2-3, with 9 bases lining up with TRBD2. Trimming took 5 bases from V and 5 from J; bases not matched to a gene: 5. This CDR3 has 14 residues. CDR1 MNHEY and CDR2 SMNVEV come from the germline V gene (reference sequence). In DNA form, the CDR3 reads TGTGCCAGCAGTGGCCGGCGGGAGGGAGATACGCAGTATTTT. This encodes CASSGRREGDTQYF.

In its sample, this clonotype was seen a few times. The chain recombines TRBV5-1 with TRBJ1-1; no firm D call. Looked up from germline, CDR1 is SGHRS and CDR2 is YFSETQ. V dropped 1 base and J dropped 6 bases, with 13 bases sitting between them. CDR3 length equals 14 residues. The CDR3 region has the DNA TGCGCCAGCAGCTTGTGGGCGGGCAAAGCTGAAGCTTTCTTT. Amino acid sequence: CASSLWAGKAEAFF.

The chain carries TRBV9 and TRBJ2-3; D gene ambiguous. Germline loops: CDR1 SGDLS, CDR2 YYNGEE. The CDR3 runs 11 residues. Trimming stripped 3 bases from V and 7 bases from J, with 6 bases between. The CDR3: CASSELNTQYF. CDR3 bases: TGTGCCAGCAGCGAACTGAATACGCAGTATTTT.

This clonotype was picked up many times. The CDR3 is CASSPAETGPKNIQYF. CDR3 nucleotide sequence: TGTGCCAGCTCACCAGCCGAGACAGGGCCCAAAAACATTCAGTACTTC. This chain links TRBV18 with TRBJ2-4; 7 positions agree with TRBD1. This CDR3 region has 16 residues. Germline CDR1 is KGHSH and CDR2 is LQKENI. Trimming at V came to 2 bases and at J to 2 bases, leaving 6 bases not matched to a gene.

This clonotype was seen more than once but under ten times. The chain employs TRBV7-3 and TRBJ2-1; TRBD2 is a possible D gene (5 bases). From germline, CDR1 is SGHTA and CDR2 FQGTGA. Trimming shortened V by 2 bases and J by 9 bases, and 8 bases separated the two germline ends. The CDR3 is 12 amino acids. This CDR3 is CASSLLGGEQFF. The CDR3 DNA follows: TGTGCCAGCAGCTTATTAGGAGGTGAGCAGTTCTTC. Full variable domain (remainder filled in from reference TRBV7-3 and TRBJ2-1): GAGVSQTPSNKVTEKGKYVELRCDPISGHTALYWYRQSLGQGPEFLIYFQGTGAADDSGLPNDRFFAVRPEGSVSTLKIQRTERGDSAVYLCASSLLGGEQFFGPGTRLTVL.

This clonotype has a handful of counts. The gene calls are TRBV20-1 and TRBJ2-5; 9 nucleotides match TRBD2. Germline V CDR1 and CDR2: DFQATT, SNEGSKA (reference sequence). The CDR3 consists of 16 residues. The J segment lost 0 bases and the V segment lost 0 bases, leaving 5 bases of the junction unmatched. This CDR3 is CSARDRRLADQETQYF. The DNA for the CDR3 is TGCAGTGCTAGAGATCGGAGACTAGCGGACCAAGAGACCCAGTACTTC.

This chain connects TRBV7-9 to TRBJ1-2; possibly TRBD1 for D (5 bases). From germline, CDR1 is SEHNR and CDR2 FQNEAQ (reference sequence). The CDR3 runs 16 residues. V was trimmed by 4 bases and J by 0 bases, leaving 15 bases between them. In nucleotides, the CDR3 is TGTGCCAGCAGCTCACAGGCCCTGAGGGCTAACTATGGCTACACCTTC. Its translation is CASSSQALRANYGYTF. The full variable domain, completed using reference TRBV7-9 and TRBJ1-2, is DTGVSQNPRHKITKRGQNVTFRCDPISEHNRLYWYRQTLGQGPEFLTYFQNEAQLEKSRLLSDRFSAERPKGSFSTLEIQRTEQGDSAMYLCASSSQALRANYGYTFGSGTRLTVV.

The V and J genes are TRBV6-2 or TRBV6-3 and TRBJ2-1, with 8 bases that match TRBD1. The CDR3 sequence is 15 residues long. V trimming: 6 bases; J trimming: 5 bases; junction bases outside the gene matches: 9. In germline, CDR1 is MNHEY, CDR2 SVGEGT. The CDR3 sequence is CASSPGTGQDNEQFF. The CDR3 nucleotides are TGTGCCAGCAGCCCAGGGACAGGTCAAGACAATGAGCAGTTCTTC.